The entry below describes one T cell receptor (beta chain). No antigen is known for it. No much larger clonotype is one base removed from it; base qualities were not supplied. This specimen comes from a study of T-cell reconstitution after alpha-beta-depleted transplantation in children (dated by TCRdb to 2016 to 2017). Background for the entire study: Using TCR repertoire profiling, the study followed T-cell immune reconstitution in a quantitative way in children after TCRalphabeta/CD19-depleted allogeneic hematopoietic cell transplantation. What the work shows at the level of the full study, not this receptor alone: Apparently early alphabetaT-cell count recovery about two months after transplant reportedly relied on only several hundred rapidly expanded clones derived from non-depleted graft cells. Hyperexpanded clone frequencies declined over subsequent months; after one year, T-cell counts and TCRbeta diversity were mostly attributed to newly produced T cells. In some patients, high TCRbeta diversity at day 60 was attributed to recipient T cells and intrathymic progenitors that had survived conditioning.

Libraries were made using PCR. Sequencer: Illumina HiSeq 2500. Molecular barcoding was employed in the preparation of TCR libraries, with unique molecular identifiers being used to normalize TCRbeta repertoire quantification. TCRdb ran its own pipeline on the public reads, namely fastp trimming at Q25 and MiXCR clone calling, and kept in-frame beta chains. Rows are unified per CDR3 protein, each entry keeping the most common DNA and genes. For this sample the table gives some 260,000 distinct CDR3 sequences, of which 20% to 30% were detected only once. More than 4.5% of the sample belongs to the ten largest clones. Sample treatment or condition, as interpreted from the label and publication: allogeneic hematopoietic cell transplantation with graft depleted of TCRalphabeta T cells and CD19 B cells. The children who served as transplant recipients had been given grafts of TCRalphabeta/CD19-depleted allogeneic hematopoietic cells.

V loses 1 base at its end and J loses 7 bases; junction bases beyond the gene matches: 10. Per the germline V gene (reference sequence), LNHDA is the CDR1 and SQIVND is the CDR2. Inclusive of the bounding cysteine and phenylalanine, the CDR3 is 16 residues long. The read is trimmed to its CDR3 DNA, 48 bases read in frame from base 1. The receptor was derived from a female patient between 2 and 10 years old who had a stem cell transplant for congenital amegakaryocytic thrombocytopenia, so the T cells may come from the graft donor. The material sequenced was PBMCs, mostly from graft donor cells, taken 360 days after TCRalphabeta/CD19-depleted stem cell transplant. The receptor chain draws on TRBV19 and TRBJ2-5; 9 bases in the middle match TRBD1. The CDR3 in this case is CASSIAPGQGIGTQYF. Here is the DNA: TGTGCCAGTAGTATAGCTCCGGGACAGGGAATCGGGACCCAGTACTTC.